What follows is one T cell receptor beta chain and its context. How the authors handled the data: For nucleated cells, counts were estimated from reference gene primer amplification. Libraries were prepared by immunoSEQ multiplex PCR; TCRdb keeps only in-frame clonotypes and omits some of them. From that table come the V and J calls and clone size; the DNA was used to work out D and trimming. The sample gives fewer than 75,000 clones, approximately 91% of which show up once; approximately 3.6% is in the top ten. Germline values: CDR1 MNHNY, CDR2 SVGAGI (reference sequence). Trimming cost V 6 bases and J 4 bases, with 15 bases left between them. The CDR3 extends over 14 amino acids. This sample was taken from a study of blood T cell repertoires in COVID-19. About the study: In each case, the material was cDNA or gDNA derived from T cells, B-cell-depleted T cells, or PBMCs.

The chain joins TRBV6-6 to TRBJ1-2, with unresolved D. Sequencing was carried out using peripheral blood. The TCR was taken from an older man with acute or convalescent COVID-19. This chain's CDR3 is CASSRNESPYGYTF. The CDR3 coding sequence is TGTGCCAGCAGCCGTAATGAGTCCCCCTATGGCTACACCTTC.